This T cell receptor (beta chain) was observed in a study of blood T cell repertoires in COVID-19. At the level of the study: There were acute and convalescent COVID-19 samples, and they came from the United States, Italy and Spain.

V lost 6 bases, J lost 6 bases, and 4 bases stayed unmatched. The CDR3 has 14 amino acids. In germline, CDR1 is LNHDA, CDR2 SQIVND (reference sequence). The authors' processing: How many nucleated cells were present was estimated from reference gene primer amplification. Measured with immunoSEQ multiplex PCR; TCRdb has only the in-frame clones, and not every one. V and J calls and clone size are given by that table; D and trimming were obtained from the DNA. The sample lists some 220,000 clones, approximately 83% occurring once. The sample comprised peripheral blood. The source is a woman aged 55-70 years with acute or convalescent COVID-19. The rearrangement uses TRBV19 and TRBJ2-2; 10 nucleotides line up with TRBD1. The CDR3 DNA follows: TGTGCCAGTAGCTTAGACAGGGGGCCCGGGGAGCTGTTTTTT. Amino acids: CASSLDRGPGELFF.